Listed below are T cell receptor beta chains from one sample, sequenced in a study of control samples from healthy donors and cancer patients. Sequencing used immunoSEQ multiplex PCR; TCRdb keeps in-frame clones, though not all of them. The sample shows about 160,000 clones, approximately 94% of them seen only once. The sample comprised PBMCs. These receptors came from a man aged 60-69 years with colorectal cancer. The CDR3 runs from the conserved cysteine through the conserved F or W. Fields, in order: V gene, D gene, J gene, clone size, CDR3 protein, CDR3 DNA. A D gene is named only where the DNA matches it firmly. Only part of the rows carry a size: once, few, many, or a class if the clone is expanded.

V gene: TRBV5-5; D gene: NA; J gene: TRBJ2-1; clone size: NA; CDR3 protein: CASSLVGDSYNEQFF; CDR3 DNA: TGTGCCAGCAGCTTGGTAGGGGACTCCTACAATGAGCAGTTCTTC
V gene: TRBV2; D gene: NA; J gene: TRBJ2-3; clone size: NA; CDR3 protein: CASSDQGLAGGAQYF; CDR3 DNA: TGTGCCAGCAGTGACCAGGGTTTAGCCGGCGGGGCGCAGTATTTT
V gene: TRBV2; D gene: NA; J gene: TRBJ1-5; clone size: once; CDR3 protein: CASSEADSNQPQHF; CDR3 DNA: TGTGCCAGCAGTGAAGCAGATAGCAATCAGCCCCAGCATTTT
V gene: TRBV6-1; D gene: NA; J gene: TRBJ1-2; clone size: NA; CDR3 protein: CASSESGVGYTF; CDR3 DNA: TGTGCCAGCAGTGAATCCGGGGTTGGCTACACCTTC
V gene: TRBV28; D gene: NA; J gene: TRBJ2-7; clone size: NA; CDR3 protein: CASSSTVYEQYF; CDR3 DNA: TGTGCCAGCAGTTCTACGGTCTACGAGCAGTACTTC
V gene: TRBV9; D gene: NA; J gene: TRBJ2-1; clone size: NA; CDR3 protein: CASSGERDGYNEQFF; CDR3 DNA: TGTGCCAGCAGCGGGGAACGGGACGGCTACAATGAGCAGTTCTTC
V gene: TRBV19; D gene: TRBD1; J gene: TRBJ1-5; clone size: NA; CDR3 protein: CASSISGGDQPQHF; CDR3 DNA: TGTGCCAGTAGTATATCAGGGGGCGATCAGCCCCAGCATTTT
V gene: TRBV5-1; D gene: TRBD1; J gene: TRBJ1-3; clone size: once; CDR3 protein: CASSLTGEPTSGNTIYF; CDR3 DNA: TGCGCCAGCAGCTTGACAGGGGAACCCACCTCTGGAAACACCATATATTTT
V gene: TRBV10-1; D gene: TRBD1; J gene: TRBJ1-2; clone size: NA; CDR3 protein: CASNRGDGYTF; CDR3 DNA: TGCGCCAGCAACAGGGGGGATGGCTACACCTTC
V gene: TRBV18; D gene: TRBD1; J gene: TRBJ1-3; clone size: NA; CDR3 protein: CASSLTDRGTPGNTIYF; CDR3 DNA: TGTGCCAGCTCATTAACGGACAGGGGGACACCCGGAAACACCATATATTTT
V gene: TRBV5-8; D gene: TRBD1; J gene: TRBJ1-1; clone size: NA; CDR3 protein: CASSYQGGNTEAFF; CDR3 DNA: TGTGCCAGCAGCTACCAGGGGGGGAACACTGAAGCTTTCTTT
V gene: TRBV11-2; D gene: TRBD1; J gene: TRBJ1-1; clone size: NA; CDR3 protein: CASSSGTENTEAFF; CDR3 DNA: TGTGCCAGCAGCTCCGGGACAGAGAACACTGAAGCTTTCTTT
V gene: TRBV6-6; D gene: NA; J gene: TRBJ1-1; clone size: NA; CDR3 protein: CASMEGGTEAFF; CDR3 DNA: TGTGCCAGCATGGAGGGGGGGACTGAAGCTTTCTTT
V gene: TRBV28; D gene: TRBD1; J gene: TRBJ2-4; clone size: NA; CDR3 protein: CASRTGEWGKNIQYF; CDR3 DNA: TGTGCCAGCAGGACAGGGGAGTGGGGCAAAAACATTCAGTACTTC
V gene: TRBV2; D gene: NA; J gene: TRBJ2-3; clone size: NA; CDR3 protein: CASSEERTSTDTQYF; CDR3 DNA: TGTGCCAGCAGTGAAGAGCGGACTAGCACAGATACGCAGTATTTT
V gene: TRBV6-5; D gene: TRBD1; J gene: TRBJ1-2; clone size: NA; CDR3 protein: CASAGDRGGGYTF; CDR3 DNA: TGTGCCAGCGCGGGGGACAGGGGCGGCGGCTACACCTTC
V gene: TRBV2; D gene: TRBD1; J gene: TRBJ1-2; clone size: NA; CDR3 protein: CASPSGTGLGDGYTF; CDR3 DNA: TGTGCCAGCCCCTCCGGGACAGGATTAGGTGATGGCTACACCTTC
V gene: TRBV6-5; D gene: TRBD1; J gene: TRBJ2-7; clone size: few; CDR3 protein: CASTPGQGGYEQYF; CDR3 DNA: TGTGCCAGCACCCCGGGACAGGGAGGCTACGAGCAGTACTTC
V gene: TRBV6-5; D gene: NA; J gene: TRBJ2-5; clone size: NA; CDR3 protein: CASTRVGTPQETQYF; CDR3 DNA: TGTGCCAGCACTCGCGTAGGCACCCCTCAAGAGACCCAGTACTTC
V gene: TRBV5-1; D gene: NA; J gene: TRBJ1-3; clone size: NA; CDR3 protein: CASSLSGRGNTIYF; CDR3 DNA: TGCGCCAGCAGCTTGTCCGGGCGAGGAAACACCATATATTTT
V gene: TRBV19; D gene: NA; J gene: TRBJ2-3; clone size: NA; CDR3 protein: CAVRERGTDTQYF; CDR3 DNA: TGTGCCGTAAGGGAGCGGGGCACAGATACGCAGTATTTT
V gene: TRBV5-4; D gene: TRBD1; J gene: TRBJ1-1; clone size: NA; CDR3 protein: CASSLDRGNTEAFF; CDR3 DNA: TGTGCCAGCAGCTTGGACAGGGGGAACACTGAAGCTTTCTTT
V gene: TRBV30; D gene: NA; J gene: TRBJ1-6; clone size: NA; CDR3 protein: CACVEQRNSPLHF; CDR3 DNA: TGTGCCTGTGTCGAACAGAGGAATTCACCCCTCCACTTT
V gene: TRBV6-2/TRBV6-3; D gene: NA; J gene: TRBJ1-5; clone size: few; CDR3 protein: CASSYEGLGNQPQHF; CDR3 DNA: TGTGCCAGCAGTTATGAAGGGTTGGGCAATCAGCCCCAGCATTTT
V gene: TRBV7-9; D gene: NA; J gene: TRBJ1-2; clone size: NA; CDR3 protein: CASSLGLNYGYTF; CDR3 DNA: TGTGCCAGCAGCTTAGGTTTGAACTATGGCTACACCTTC
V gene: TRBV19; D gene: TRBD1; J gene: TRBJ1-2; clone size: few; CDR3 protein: CASSIAKGQYYGYTF; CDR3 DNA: TGTGCCAGTAGTATAGCCAAGGGACAGTACTATGGCTACACCTTC
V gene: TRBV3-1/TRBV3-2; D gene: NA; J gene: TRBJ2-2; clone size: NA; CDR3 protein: CASSQGRVGELFF; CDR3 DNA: TGTGCCAGCAGCCAAGGGAGAGTCGGGGAGCTGTTTTTT
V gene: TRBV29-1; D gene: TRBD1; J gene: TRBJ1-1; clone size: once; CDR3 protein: CSVVRTGGTWNTEAFF; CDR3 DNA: TGCAGCGTTGTGAGGACAGGGGGCACGTGGAACACTGAAGCTTTCTTT
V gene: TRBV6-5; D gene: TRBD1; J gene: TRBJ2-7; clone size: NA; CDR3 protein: CASRQGTGEQYF; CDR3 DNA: TGTGCCAGCCGACAGGGGACGGGGGAGCAGTACTTC
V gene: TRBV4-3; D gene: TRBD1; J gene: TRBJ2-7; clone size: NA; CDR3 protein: CASSQGLGQGTRQYF; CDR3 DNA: TGCGCCAGCAGCCAAGGGCTGGGACAGGGTACTCGGCAGTACTTC
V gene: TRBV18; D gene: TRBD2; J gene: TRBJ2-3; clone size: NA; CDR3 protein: CASSPTSGGTDTQYF; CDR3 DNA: TGTGCCAGCTCACCTACTAGCGGGGGCACAGATACGCAGTATTTT
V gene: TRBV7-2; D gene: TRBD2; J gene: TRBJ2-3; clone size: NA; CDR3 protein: CASSFGTSGGPTQYF; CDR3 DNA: TGTGCCAGCAGCTTCGGGACTAGCGGGGGCCCAACGCAGTATTTT
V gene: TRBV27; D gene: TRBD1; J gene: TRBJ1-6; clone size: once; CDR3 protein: CASRTGDSPLHF; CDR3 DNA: TGTGCCAGTCGGACAGGGGATTCACCCCTCCACTTT
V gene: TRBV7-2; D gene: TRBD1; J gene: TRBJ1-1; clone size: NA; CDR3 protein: CASSLRTGAAFF; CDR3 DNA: TGTGCCAGCAGCCTCCGGACAGGGGCAGCTTTCTTT
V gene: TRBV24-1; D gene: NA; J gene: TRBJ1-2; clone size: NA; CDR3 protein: CATSDFGGNGYTF; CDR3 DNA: TGTGCCACCAGTGACTTTGGGGGGAATGGCTACACCTTC
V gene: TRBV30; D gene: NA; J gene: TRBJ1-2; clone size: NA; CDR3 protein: CACGQQFYGYTF; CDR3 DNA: TGTGCCTGCGGACAGCAATTCTATGGCTACACCTTC
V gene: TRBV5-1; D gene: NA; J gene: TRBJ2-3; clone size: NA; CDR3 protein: CASSRSYTQYF; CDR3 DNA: TGCGCCAGCAGCCGGTCCTATACGCAGTATTTT
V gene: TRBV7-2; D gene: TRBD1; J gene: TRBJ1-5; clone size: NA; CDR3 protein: CASSLRQGGNQPQHF; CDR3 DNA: TGTGCCAGCAGCTTGCGGCAGGGGGGCAATCAGCCCCAGCATTTT
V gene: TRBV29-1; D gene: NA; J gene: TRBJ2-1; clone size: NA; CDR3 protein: CSVRTPRYNEQFF; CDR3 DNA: TGCAGCGTTCGAACCCCTAGATACAATGAGCAGTTCTTC
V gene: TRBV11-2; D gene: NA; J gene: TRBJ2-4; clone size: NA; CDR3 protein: CASSLDRVGSKNIQYF; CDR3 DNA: TGTGCCAGCAGCTTAGATCGCGTGGGATCCAAAAACATTCAGTACTTC
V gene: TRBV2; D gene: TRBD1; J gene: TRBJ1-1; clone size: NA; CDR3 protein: CASSGGTGKNTEAFF; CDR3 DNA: TGTGCCAGCAGTGGGGGGACAGGGAAGAACACTGAAGCTTTCTTT
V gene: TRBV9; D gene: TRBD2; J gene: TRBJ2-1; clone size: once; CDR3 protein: CASSLAGGPNEQFF; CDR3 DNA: TGTGCCAGCAGCCTAGCGGGGGGGCCGAATGAGCAGTTCTTC
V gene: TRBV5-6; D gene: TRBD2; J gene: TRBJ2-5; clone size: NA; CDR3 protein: CASSLTGTTERETQYF; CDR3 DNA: TGTGCCAGCAGCTTAACCGGGACTACCGAAAGGGAGACCCAGTACTTC
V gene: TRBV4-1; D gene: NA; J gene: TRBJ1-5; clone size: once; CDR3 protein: CASSQVQGLVDQPQHF; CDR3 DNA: TGCGCCAGCAGCCAAGTTCAGGGGCTTGTCGATCAGCCCCAGCATTTT
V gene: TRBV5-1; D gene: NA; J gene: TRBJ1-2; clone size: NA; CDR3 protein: CASSLADRSRGIPYGYTF; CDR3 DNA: TGCGCCAGCAGCTTGGCCGATAGGTCCAGGGGAATCCCCTATGGCTACACCTTC
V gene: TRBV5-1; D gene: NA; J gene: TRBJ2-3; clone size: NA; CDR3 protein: CASSLGTSDTQYF; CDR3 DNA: TGCGCCAGCAGCTTGGGGACTTCAGATACGCAGTATTTT
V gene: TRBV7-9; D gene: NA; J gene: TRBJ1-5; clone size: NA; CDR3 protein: CASSLGNVQPQHF; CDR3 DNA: TGTGCCAGCAGCTTAGGAAACGTTCAGCCCCAGCATTTT
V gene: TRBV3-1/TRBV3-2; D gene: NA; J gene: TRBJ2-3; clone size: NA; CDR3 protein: CASSQEGGTQYF; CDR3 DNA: TGTGCCAGCAGCCAAGAGGGGGGTACGCAGTATTTT
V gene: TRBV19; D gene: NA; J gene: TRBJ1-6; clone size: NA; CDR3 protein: CASSNGISYNSPLHF; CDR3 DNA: TGTGCCAGTAGTAATGGGATCTCCTATAATTCACCCCTCCACTTT
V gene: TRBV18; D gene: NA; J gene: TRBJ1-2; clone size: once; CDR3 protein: CASSPPAGLYGYTF; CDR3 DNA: TGTGCCAGCTCACCACCGGCTGGGCTATATGGCTACACCTTC